This TCR beta chain was identified in a study of cytomegalovirus exposure and HLA in healthy donors. PCR employed 60 Vbeta and 13 Jbeta primers. Here immunoSEQ multiplex PCR was the method, and the copy in TCRdb shows in-frame clones only, minus some. Seen here are 110,000 or so clones, over 70% observed once, and the top ten hold 4% to 5%. In regard to this clone: The antigen is unknown.

Study outcomes and limitations: The investigators catalogued 150 to 200 TCR beta chains as cytomegalovirus-associated.

This TCR was sampled from a woman in her thirties or forties in good health and CMV-seropositive. Sequenced sample: PBMCs.

CDR3 sequence reads: CASSRAMTANTEAFF. The CDR3 region has the DNA TGCGCCAGCAGCCGAGCTATGACAGCGAACACTGAAGCTTTCTTT. V is TRBV5-1 and J is TRBJ1-1; D is possibly TRBD1 (5 bases). V was shortened by 4 bases and J by 1 base, with 14 bases between the two germline ends. Germline CDR1 reads SGHRS; CDR2 reads YFSETQ. This CDR3 is 15 amino acids long.